What follows are 23 T cell receptor beta chains derived from one specimen sequenced in a study of beta chain features in type 1 diabetes. Expressed TCRB transcripts were sequenced because the isolated RNA had all been reverse transcribed beforehand. TCRdb's copy holds only in-frame clones and misses some; the assay was immunoSEQ multiplex PCR. The sample lists hundreds of thousands of clones, about an eighth occurring once. Whole-study results and caveats: Moderate yet significant TCRB CDR3 shortening was seen in Type 1 diabetes patients in all four CD4+ subsets.

These receptors' targets are unknown. Material for sequencing was naive CD4+ T cells from blood. The receptors stem from a man between 18 and 35 years old with type 1 diabetes.

V and J are TRBV7-2 and TRBJ2-7; D gene uncertain. The CDR3 sequence is 12 residues long. In germline, CDR1 is SGHTA, CDR2 FQGNSA. With 1 base removed from V and 5 bases from J, the gap between germline ends came to 6 bases. The CDR3 reads CASSLVGHEQYF. The CDR3 DNA reads TGTGCCAGCAGCTTAGTTGGGCACGAGCAGTACTTC.

The chain carries TRBV4-1 and TRBJ2-1; 10 bases line up with TRBD2. This CDR3 comprises 16 residues. V lost 0 bases, J lost 8 bases, and 7 bases stayed unmatched. Germline-derived CDR1 and CDR2 are MGHRA and YSYEKL. CDR3 in DNA: TGCGCCAGCAGCCAAGATCCTAGCGGGGGTATCTATGAGCAGTTCTTC. Its translation is CASSQDPSGGIYEQFF.

This clone came up a few times. J is TRBJ1-5 and V is TRBV7-2, with a tentative D call TRBD1 (6 bases). V lost 0 bases to trimming and J lost 8 bases, with 17 bases between them. The CDR3 spans 16 residues. Germline CDR1 and CDR2: SGHTA and FQGNSA. The CDR3 region has the DNA TGTGCCAGCAGCTTAGCATCTTGGGGGCTGGAAGAGCCCCAGCATTTT. It specifies CASSLASWGLEEPQHF.

The chain recombines TRBV6-4 with TRBJ1-2; no reliable D call. CDR1 is MRHNA and CDR2 is SNTAGT in the germline V gene. The CDR3 contains 14 residues. Trimming cost V 8 bases and J 2 bases, with 15 bases left between them. The CDR3 DNA follows: TGTGCCAGCTCCCCCGGCTCGGGAAACTATGGCTACACCTTC. It translates to CASSPGSGNYGYTF.

The rearrangement links TRBV14 to TRBJ2-3; D may match TRBD1 or TRBD2 (5 bases each). There are 13 residues in the CDR3. CDR1 and CDR2 from the germline V gene are SGHDN and FVKESK. The V and J ends lost 5 bases and 4 bases respectively, with 10 bases between them. In DNA form, the CDR3 reads TGTGCCAGCAGCACTGAGGGGCCAGATACGCAGTATTTT. This sequence encodes CASSTEGPDTQYF.

In regard to this clone: Other DNA sequences from this sample encode an identical CDR3 as well. CDR3 loop: CSVATGEETQYF. CDR3 DNA: TGCAGCGTTGCCACAGGGGAAGAGACCCAGTACTTC. V usage is TRBV29-1 and J usage is TRBJ2-5; 7 bases agree with TRBD1. CDR3 size: 12 residues. Germline values: CDR1 SQVTM, CDR2 ANQGSEA. V was clipped by 4 bases and J by 3 bases; unmatched bases: 2.

This clone was counted between two and nine times. The rearrangement uses TRBV14 and TRBJ1-2; D unresolved. The CDR3 has 13 residues. Trimming left V 4 bases short and J 8 bases short, with 14 bases between. Germline lookup yields CDR1 SGHDN and CDR2 FVKESK. In DNA, the CDR3 is TGTGCCAGCAGCCCCTACGTTATTGAGGGCTACACCTTC. Translation: CASSPYVIEGYTF.

This clone was seen only a few times. V is TRBV30 and J is TRBJ1-2; a weak D match, TRBD1 (6 bases). Looked up from germline, CDR1 is GTSNPN and CDR2 is SVGIG (reference sequence). The V end lost 4 bases, the J end lost 4 bases, and 16 bases lay between the germline ends. The CDR3 is 14 residues long. CDR3 sequence reads: CAWTGGAGIYGYTF. CDR3 nucleotides: TGTGCCTGGACCGGGGGGGCAGGGATCTATGGCTACACCTTC.

V is TRBV13 and J is TRBJ2-7; D may be TRBD2 (5 bases). Germline loops: CDR1 PRHDT, CDR2 FYEKMQ (reference sequence). V was clipped by 5 bases and J by 7 bases, with 15 bases between them. The CDR3 contains 13 residues. CDR3 sequence (DNA): TGTGCCAGCAGCCGCCGAGGGATAATGGAGCAGTACTTC. Translation gives CASSRRGIMEQYF.

This clone has only a few counts. This chain uses TRBV30 with TRBJ2-1; 7 bases line up with TRBD2. The V gene end was trimmed by 3 bases and the J gene end by 3 bases; junction bases not matched to a gene: 8. CDR3 length equals 15 residues. CDR1 is GTSNPN and CDR2 is SVGIG in the germline V gene (reference sequence). DNA for the CDR3: TGTGCCTGGAGGGATCGGGGGGTCCTCTACAATGAGCAGTTCTTC. It codes for CAWRDRGVLYNEQFF.

This clone was detected only a few times. This chain connects TRBV29-1 to TRBJ2-2; 7 positions agree with TRBD1. With 4 bases clipped from V and 6 bases from J, the junction kept 8 bases outside the gene matches. Germline CDR1 is SQVTM and CDR2 is ANQGSEA. The CDR3 sequence is 14 residues long. DNA for the CDR3: TGCAGCGTTGTGAGGCAGGGGGATTCCGGGGAGCTGTTTTTT. Its protein is CSVVRQGDSGELFF.

The gene calls are TRBV9 and TRBJ2-3; no firm D call. Germline CDR1 and CDR2: SGDLS and YYNGEE. CDR3 length equals 14 residues. V lost 0 bases, J lost 4 bases, and 9 bases lay in between. The CDR3 is CASSVDLQADTQYF. The CDR3 DNA follows: TGTGCCAGCAGCGTAGACCTCCAGGCAGATACGCAGTATTTT.

The chain joins TRBV15 to TRBJ2-1, with unresolved D. Germline V gives CDR1 LNHNV, CDR2 YYDKDF (reference sequence). The CDR3 has 16 amino acids. With 0 bases removed from V and 6 bases from J, the gap between germline ends came to 15 bases. The CDR3 protein is CATSRDLIRNVNEQFF. CDR3 DNA sequence: TGTGCCACCAGCAGAGATTTGATACGAAACGTCAATGAGCAGTTCTTC.

J is TRBJ1-2 and V is TRBV2; weak D call: TRBD1 (5 bases). Trimming pared 5 bases from V and 4 bases from J, leaving 17 bases between. This CDR3 is built from 15 residues. The germline gives CDR1 SNHLY, CDR2 FYNNEI. CDR3 DNA: TGTGCCAGCAGTAACCGACAGACCGGTAGCTATGGCTACACCTTC. Its translation is CASSNRQTGSYGYTF.

The gene calls are TRBV9 and TRBJ2-3, with 15 bases lining up with TRBD2. Germline trimming cut 4 bases from V and 6 bases from J; bases unmatched to any gene: 12. Germline assignment: CDR1 SGDLS and CDR2 YYNGEE. CDR3 length equals 18 residues. CDR3 residues: CASSLTGTSGGPPDTQYF. CDR3 bases: TGTGCCAGCAGCTTAACCGGGACTAGCGGGGGGCCCCCGGATACGCAGTATTTT.

The rearrangement uses TRBV7-9 and TRBJ1-2; D not certain. CDR1 and CDR2 (germline): SEHNR, FQNEAQ (reference sequence). The length of the CDR3 is 14 residues. Between the trimmed V and J ends, which lost 5 bases and 1 base, there was a span of 11 bases. For the CDR3, the DNA is TGTGCCAGCAGCCCCCACGGAGGTAACTATGGCTACACCTTC. Translating it yields CASSPHGGNYGYTF. The variable domain in full, with the rest retrieved from reference TRBV7-9 and TRBJ1-2, is DTGVSQNPRHKITKRGQNVTFRCDPISEHNRLYWYRQTLGQGPEFLTYFQNEAQLEKSRLLSDRFSAERPKGSFSTLEIQRTEQGDSAMYLCASSPHGGNYGYTFGSGTRLTVV.

This clone was picked up a small number of times. The V gene is TRBV7-6, the J gene TRBJ2-5; no definite D call. Germline CDR1 and CDR2: SGHVS and FNYEAQ. V lost 3 bases to trimming and J lost 1 base, with 0 bases between them. The CDR3 spans 11 residues. CDR3 in DNA: TGTGCCAGCAGCTTCCAAGAGACCCAGTACTTC. Amino acids: CASSFQETQYF.

Here the CDR3 reads CASSQSSGQGTSGNTIYF. The CDR3 coding sequence is TGCGCCAGCAGCCAATCCTCGGGACAGGGGACCTCTGGAAACACCATATATTTT. The chain uses TRBV4-1 and TRBJ1-3, with 10 bases matching TRBD1. The CDR3 extends over 18 amino acids. Germline CDR1 reads MGHRA; CDR2 reads YSYEKL. V lost 2 bases to trimming and J lost 0 bases; unmatched junction nucleotides: 7.

This clone was detected a few times. V is TRBV16 and J is TRBJ2-7; D is possibly TRBD2 (5 bases). V shed 2 bases and J shed 4 bases, with 12 bases lying between them. The CDR3 contains 14 residues. Germline values: CDR1 KGHSY, CDR2 FQNENV. The CDR3 loop is CASSQRVTGYEQYF. The CDR3 bases are TGTGCCAGCAGCCAACGGGTTACGGGGTACGAGCAGTACTTC.

This clone was seen more than once but under ten times. V usage is TRBV30 and J usage is TRBJ1-6; tentatively, D is TRBD1 (6 bases). CDR1 and CDR2 from the germline V gene are GTSNPN and SVGIG (reference sequence). V was clipped by 4 bases and J by 5 bases, with 18 bases between them. This CDR3 is built from 16 residues. The CDR3 DNA reads TGTGCCTGGATCCCAGGGCCGGGACACAATAATTCACCCCTCCACTTT. Residues: CAWIPGPGHNNSPLHF.

The rearrangement joins TRBV7-6 to TRBJ1-3, with 9 bases identical to TRBD1. In germline, CDR1 is SGHVS, CDR2 FNYEAQ. The CDR3 covers 15 residues. V lost 5 bases and J lost 0; bases outside the gene matches: 2. The CDR3 protein is CASSRTGDSGNTIYF. CDR3 bases: TGTGCCAGCAGCAGGACAGGGGACTCTGGAAACACCATATATTTT.

A few counts support this clone. V and J are TRBV2 and TRBJ2-1; 10 nucleotides line up with TRBD1. V gave up 6 bases and J gave up 8 bases; unmatched junction bases: 10. From germline, CDR1 is SNHLY and CDR2 FYNNEI. The length of the CDR3 is 15 residues. The CDR3 nucleotides are TGTGCCAGCAGGGTAGAGGGACAGGGGATGCATGAGCAGTTCTTC. This encodes CASRVEGQGMHEQFF. Supplemented by reference TRBV2 and TRBJ2-1, the full variable domain reads EPEVTQTPSHQVTQMGQEVILRCVPISNHLYFYWYRQILGQKVEFLVSFYNNEISEKSEIFDDQFSVERPDGSNFTLKIRSTKLEDSAMYFCASRVEGQGMHEQFFGPGTRLTVL.

CDR3 protein: CSVELQGRTDTQYF. The DNA for the CDR3 is TGCAGCGTGGAATTACAGGGCCGCACAGATACGCAGTATTTT. The gene calls are TRBV29-1 and TRBJ2-3; a possible D gene is TRBD1 (6 bases). V was cut by 6 bases and J by 1 base, with 14 bases left in between. Germline CDR1 SQVTM, CDR2 ANQGSEA. CDR3 length equals 14 residues.